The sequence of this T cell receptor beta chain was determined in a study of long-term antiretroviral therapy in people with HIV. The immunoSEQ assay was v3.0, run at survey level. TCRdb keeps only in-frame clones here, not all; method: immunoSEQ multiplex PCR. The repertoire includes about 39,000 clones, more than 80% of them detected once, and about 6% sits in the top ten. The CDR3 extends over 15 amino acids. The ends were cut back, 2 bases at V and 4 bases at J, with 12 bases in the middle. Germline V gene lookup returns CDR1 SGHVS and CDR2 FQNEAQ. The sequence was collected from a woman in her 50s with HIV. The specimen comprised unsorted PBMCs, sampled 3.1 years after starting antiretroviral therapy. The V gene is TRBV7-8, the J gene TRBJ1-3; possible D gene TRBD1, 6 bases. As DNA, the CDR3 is TGTGCCAGCAGCTTAAGGGCAGGGGACGGAAACACCATATATTTT. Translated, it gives CASSLRAGDGNTIYF.